Following are 25 T cell receptor beta chains from one sample sequenced in a study of chemoradiotherapy in HPV16-positive cancers. The method was immunoSEQ multiplex PCR; TCRdb's version includes in-frame clones alone and lacks a portion of them. Here the sample spans thousands of clones, around nine tenths being singletons. Material: blood, obtained from a patient who underwent chemoradiotherapy. The receptor set was obtained from a human donor with HPV-associated anogenital cancer.

As to this clone: The DNA is omitted, as the CDR3 cannot be located on it reliably, and the CDR3 follows TCRdb's listing. This chain joins TRBV21-1 and TRBJ1-4; the table's D call, TRBD1, has no DNA check behind it. TRBV21-1 is recorded as a pseudogene. With termini counted, the CDR3 has 20 amino acids. CDR3 sequence reads: CASSKNPNKVGTGNNEKLFF.

The rearrangement links TRBV28 to TRBJ2-7; D possibly corresponds to TRBD2 (6 bases). V was trimmed by 5 bases and J by 3 bases, leaving 11 bases between them. This CDR3 has 13 amino acids. Germline values: CDR1 MDHEN, CDR2 SYDVKM. CDR3 nucleotides: TGTGCCAGCAGTCCCCAGGAGGGCTACGAGCAGTACTTC. Amino acid sequence: CASSPQEGYEQYF.

This chain joins TRBV2 and TRBJ1-2, with D perhaps TRBD1 (6 bases). V was pared by 5 bases and J by 5 bases, with 6 bases between. CDR1 is SNHLY and CDR2 is FYNNEI in the germline V gene. CDR3 size: 11 residues. The CDR3 DNA is TGTGCCAGCAGTCAGGGGTATGGCTACACCTTC. Translated: CASSQGYGYTF.

Concerning this clone itself: Germline and junction disagree at one end, which may indicate a read error. The V and J genes are TRBV2 and TRBJ1-1; D ambiguous. This CDR3 is 14 amino acids long. Germline V gene sequence: CDR1 SNHLY, CDR2 FYNNEI. In DNA, the CDR3 is TGTGCCAGCCGTGAAGGCCGGTTGAACACTGAAGCTTTCTTT. As protein: CASREGRLNTEAFF.

In regard to this clone: The junction does not match germline at one end; this may be a read error. The chain combines TRBV5-4 with TRBJ1-1; D is uncertain. The CDR3 is 15 amino acids. The V gene's germline CDR1 is SGHNT and CDR2 YYREEE (reference sequence). The CDR3 DNA sequence: TGCGCCAGCAGCCAAGACTCAGGAGGATACACTGAAGCTTTCTTT. This gives the protein CASSQDSGGYTEAFF.

This chain joins TRBV19 and TRBJ2-7; 8 positions match TRBD1. Germline V gives CDR1 LNHDA, CDR2 SQIVND (reference sequence). Trimming took 6 bases from V and 3 from J; bases not matched to a gene: 7. The CDR3 is 14 amino acids. The CDR3 sequence: CASSPDGQGYEQYF. CDR3 nucleotide sequence: TGTGCCAGTAGCCCGGACGGACAGGGCTACGAGCAGTACTTC.

CDR3 loop: CASSLGHPAYSNQPQHF. The CDR3 DNA follows: TGTGCCAGCAGCTTGGGGCACCCCGCATATAGCAATCAGCCCCAGCATTTT. The chain is built from TRBV5-5 and TRBJ1-5; D call uncertain. The CDR3 contains 17 residues. Trimming left V 0 bases short and J 0 bases short, with 13 bases between. Germline V lookup: CDR1 SGHKS, CDR2 YYEKEE (reference sequence).

V is TRBV30 and J is TRBJ2-1; the D is unclear. In germline, CDR1 is GTSNPN, CDR2 SVGIG (reference sequence). V gave up 0 bases and J gave up 1 base, with 10 bases separating them. The CDR3 totals 15 residues. The CDR3 DNA sequence: TGTGCCTGGAGTGTACCCGAGAGATCCTACAATGAGCAGTTCTTC. Translated: CAWSVPERSYNEQFF.

The gene calls are TRBV15 and TRBJ2-3; no reliable D call. The CDR3 covers 13 residues. V dropped 6 bases and J dropped 0 bases, with 7 bases sitting between them. The germline gives CDR1 LNHNV, CDR2 YYDKDF (reference sequence). The CDR3 DNA reads as TGTGCCACCAGACCGACTAGCACAGATACGCAGTATTTT. It is translated as CATRPTSTDTQYF.

The chain employs TRBV27 and TRBJ1-4, with D maybe TRBD1 (5 bases). The V and J ends lost 4 bases and 8 bases respectively, with 17 bases between them. Per germline, CDR1 MNHEY and CDR2 SMNVEV (reference sequence). This CDR3 is 15 amino acids long. In DNA, the CDR3 is TGTGCCAGCAGTTCCCCGGGCAGGGTGGGAGAAAAACTGTTTTTT. Translation: CASSSPGRVGEKLFF.

The CDR3 spells CASRESGNYEQYF. The DNA for the CDR3 is TGTGCCAGCAGGGAAAGCGGGAACTACGAGCAGTACTTC. The chain couples TRBV2 to TRBJ2-7; 7 bases match TRBD2. After removal of 6 bases from V and 3 bases from J, the junction contained 5 bases not matched to a gene. The CDR3 spans 13 residues. Germline V gene data show CDR1 as SNHLY and CDR2 as FYNNEI.

The V call is TRBV6-6, the J call TRBJ1-4, with 7 bases lining up with TRBD1. The V segment lost 7 bases and the J segment 0 bases; nucleotides outside the gene matches: 5. This CDR3 has 15 residues. Germline-derived CDR1 and CDR2 are MNHNY and SVGAGI (reference sequence). CDR3 sequence (DNA): TGTGCCAGCATAGACAGGGCTGCAACTAATGAAAAACTGTTTTTT. This sequence encodes CASIDRAATNEKLFF.

The rearrangement uses TRBV29-1 and TRBJ2-5; the match to TRBD1 covers 9 bases. The V gene end was trimmed by 3 bases and the J gene end by 5 bases; junction bases not matched to a gene: 7. The CDR3 runs to 14 residues. Germline loops: CDR1 SQVTM, CDR2 ANQGSEA. CDR3 DNA: TGCAGCGTTGAGGACAGGGGTGGCGATGAGACCCAGTACTTC. Its protein product is CSVEDRGGDETQYF.

The chain has TRBV19 and TRBJ1-2; 10 nucleotides align to TRBD1. CDR3 length equals 14 residues. Germline CDR1 and CDR2: LNHDA and SQIVND (reference sequence). The V segment lost 6 bases and the J segment 5 bases; nucleotides outside the gene matches: 6. DNA for the CDR3: TGTGCCAGTAGGCGGACAGGGGGAGGTTATGGCTACACCTTC. Translating gives CASRRTGGGYGYTF.

This clone was detected once. The chain is built from TRBV15 and TRBJ2-7, with 8 bases aligning to TRBD2. Germline lookup yields CDR1 LNHNV and CDR2 YYDKDF (reference sequence). V was pared by 3 bases and J by 5 bases, with 6 bases of the junction left unmatched. The CDR3 contains 14 residues. CDR3 in DNA: TGTGCCACCAGCAGGGGACGGGAGGGTAACGAGCAGTACTTC. This sequence encodes CATSRGREGNEQYF. The full variable domain, in which reference TRBV15 and TRBJ2-7 provide the parts outside the CDR3, is DAMVIQNPRYQVTQFGKPVTLSCSQTLNHNVMYWYQQKSSQAPKLLFHYYDKDFNNEADTPDNFQSRRPNTSFCFLDIRSPGLGDTAMYLCATSRGREGNEQYFGPGTRLTVT.

The CDR3, as DNA: TGTGCCAGCAGCTTAGACCCCGGGGAAGAGACCCAGTACTTC. It codes for CASSLDPGEETQYF. V and J are TRBV7-6 and TRBJ2-5; a possible D gene is TRBD2 (5 bases). CDR1 SGHVS and CDR2 FNYEAQ come from the germline V gene. V was cut by 1 base and J by 3 bases, with 9 bases left in between. The CDR3 consists of 14 residues.

The V call is TRBV9, the J call TRBJ1-1, with 8 bases aligning to TRBD1. From germline, CDR1 is SGDLS and CDR2 YYNGEE. CDR3 length equals 16 residues. J was trimmed by 4 bases and V by 4 bases; bases with no gene match: 12. The CDR3 region is CASSPLTGTGSTEAFF. The CDR3 bases are TGTGCCAGCAGCCCCCTCACCGGGACAGGCTCCACTGAAGCTTTCTTT.

V is TRBV7-9 and J is TRBJ2-7; no reliable D call. This CDR3 contains 13 residues. Germline assignment: CDR1 SEHNR and CDR2 FQNEAQ (reference sequence). V lost 2 bases, J lost 4 bases, and 9 bases lay in between. CDR3 nucleotides: TGTGCCAGCAGCTTACCTGGGTATTACGAGCAGTACTTC. Translating it yields CASSLPGYYEQYF.

The chain couples TRBV27 to TRBJ1-5, with D hard to call. CDR1 is MNHEY, CDR2 SMNVEV, per germline (reference sequence). The CDR3 loop spans 13 amino acids. V lost 5 bases and J lost 4, with 9 bases in between. Written as DNA, the CDR3 is TGTGCCAGCAGTCTTATGGTGAATCAGCCCCAGCATTTT. Translation gives CASSLMVNQPQHF.

The genes are TRBV5-1 and TRBJ2-5; TRBD2 aligns across 7 bases. Germline CDR1 reads SGHRS; CDR2 reads YFSETQ. The CDR3 runs to 16 residues. Trimming removed 0 bases from V and 2 bases from J; junction bases left unmatched: 7. The CDR3 is CASSLEGEGTQETQYF. The CDR3 DNA reads TGCGCCAGCAGCTTGGAAGGGGAGGGCACACAAGAGACCCAGTACTTC.

The V gene is TRBV11-2, the J gene TRBJ2-1, with 8 bases that match TRBD1. The germline V gene encodes CDR1 SGHAT and CDR2 FQNNGV. Losses at the gene ends were 4 bases for V and 9 bases for J; bases not matched to a gene: 14. The CDR3 totals 16 residues. CDR3 sequence (DNA): TGTGCCAGCAGCTCGCCACAGGGGGGTGGTATTTTTGAGCAGTTCTTC. It yields the protein CASSSPQGGGIFEQFF.

In its sample, this clone was seen a few times. The gene calls are TRBV6-1 and TRBJ2-1; 9 bases fit TRBD2. V trimming: 7 bases; J trimming: 7 bases; junction bases outside the gene matches: 11. CDR3 length: 15 residues. CDR1 and CDR2 from the germline V gene are MNHNS and SASEGT. CDR3 sequence (DNA): TGTGCCAGCATGTTGTCGCGGGGGGGCTTAAATGAGCAGTTCTTC. Its translation: CASMLSRGGLNEQFF.

The chain has TRBV2 and TRBJ2-7, with 10 bases identical to TRBD2. Trimming cost V 6 bases and J 5 bases; bases outside gene matches: 4. The germline gives CDR1 SNHLY, CDR2 FYNNEI. This CDR3 is built from 13 residues. CDR3: CASRSSGSDEQYF. In DNA form, the CDR3 reads TGTGCCAGCAGATCTAGCGGGAGCGACGAGCAGTACTTC.

V gene TRBV4-2 combines with J gene TRBJ2-3, with 7 nucleotides matching TRBD2. Germline loops: CDR1 LGHNA, CDR2 YNFKEQ. V was pared by 1 base and J by 0 bases, with 10 bases of the junction left unmatched. CDR3 length equals 18 residues. Written as DNA, the CDR3 is TGTGCCAGCAGCCAAGCAGCTTTGATAGCGGGTAGCACAGATACGCAGTATTTT. Protein sequence: CASSQAALIAGSTDTQYF.

The chain employs TRBV4-1 and TRBJ2-7; no reliable D call. There are 14 residues in the CDR3. Germline V gene sequence: CDR1 MGHRA, CDR2 YSYEKL. V lost 2 bases to trimming and J lost 3 bases, with 11 bases between them. CDR3 sequence: CASSQYPGNYEQYF. The CDR3, as DNA: TGCGCCAGCAGCCAATACCCTGGGAACTACGAGCAGTACTTC.